The subject of this entry is one T cell receptor (beta chain). The sample comes from a study of tumour-infiltrating T cells in Burkitt lymphoma. TCRdb's copy holds only in-frame clones and misses some; the assay was immunoSEQ multiplex PCR. The top ten hold less than 6.5% of the sample, which has fewer than 850 clones, 80% to 95% seen once. The CDR3 has 12 amino acids. The V end lost 1 base, the J end lost 5 bases, and 5 bases lay between the germline ends. Germline CDR1 and CDR2: SGHTA and FQGNSA. The chain combines TRBV7-2 with TRBJ1-2; unclear D gene. Sequencing was carried out using tumor tissue. The receptor's source is a human donor with diffuse large B-cell lymphoma. CDR3 DNA sequence: TGTGCCAGCAGCTTAGTCAGTTATGGCTACACCTTC. It yields the protein CASSLVSYGYTF.